This is a list of T cell receptor beta chains from one sample in a study of blood T cells in healthy people across ages. TCRdb re-analysed the 5' RACE reads in MiXCR, keeping a single row per CDR3 protein. The sample carries 780,000 or so distinct CDR3 sequences, about 61% recorded once. The sequenced material came from blood. These receptors were taken from a middle-aged man in good health. Each CDR3 is given with its conserved first and last residue. The order of the fields is V gene, D gene, J gene, clone size, CDR3 protein, CDR3 DNA. D genes are given only for firm matches. The listing skips clone size in some rows; elsewhere it reads once, few, many or a size class.

V gene: TRBV12-3/TRBV12-4
D gene: -
J gene: TRBJ2-1
clone size: -
CDR3 protein: CASSLAEFAYNEQFF
CDR3 DNA: TGTGCCAGCAGTTTAGCGGAGTTCGCCTACAATGAGCAGTTCTTC

V gene: TRBV27
D gene: -
J gene: TRBJ2-1
clone size: few
CDR3 protein: CASSTALVGSYNEQFF
CDR3 DNA: TGTGCCAGCAGTACCGCTCTGGTGGGGTCCTACAATGAGCAGTTCTTC

V gene: TRBV6-2/TRBV6-3
D gene: TRBD1
J gene: TRBJ2-1
clone size: -
CDR3 protein: CASSNWDSYNEQFF
CDR3 DNA: TGTGCCAGCAGTAACTGGGACAGCTACAATGAGCAGTTCTTC

V gene: TRBV6-5
D gene: TRBD2
J gene: TRBJ2-1
clone size: -
CDR3 protein: CASSTSGLAGPNEQFF
CDR3 DNA: TGTGCCAGCAGTACCTCGGGACTAGCGGGCCCTAATGAGCAGTTCTTC

V gene: TRBV4-3
D gene: -
J gene: TRBJ1-4
clone size: -
CDR3 protein: CASSQDLLGPGEKLFF
CDR3 DNA: TGCGCCAGCAGCCAAGATCTTCTCGGGCCGGGTGAAAAACTGTTTTTT

V gene: TRBV7-2
D gene: -
J gene: TRBJ2-5
clone size: -
CDR3 protein: CASSLEFGEETQYF
CDR3 DNA: TGTGCCAGCAGCTTAGAATTCGGGGAAGAGACCCAGTACTTC

V gene: TRBV27
D gene: TRBD1
J gene: TRBJ2-5
clone size: -
CDR3 protein: CASSILKPGQTKETQYF
CDR3 DNA: TGTGCCAGCAGTATATTAAAACCGGGACAGACTAAAGAGACCCAGTACTTC

V gene: TRBV4-3
D gene: TRBD1
J gene: TRBJ2-5
clone size: -
CDR3 protein: CASRTGTGDYNEQYF
CDR3 DNA: TGCGCCAGCCGAACCGGGACAGGGGACTACAATGAGCAGTACTTC

V gene: TRBV2
D gene: TRBD2
J gene: TRBJ2-1
clone size: -
CDR3 protein: CAILAGWEKGQFF
CDR3 DNA: TGTGCCATCCTAGCGGGATGGGAGAAGGGGCAGTTCTTC

V gene: TRBV9
D gene: -
J gene: TRBJ2-7
clone size: -
CDR3 protein: CASSVAGGWGSEQYF
CDR3 DNA: TGTGCCAGCAGCGTAGCTGGAGGTTGGGGGAGCGAGCAGTACTTC

V gene: TRBV5-4
D gene: -
J gene: TRBJ2-3
clone size: -
CDR3 protein: CASSRGGTSSTDTQYF
CDR3 DNA: TGTGCCAGCAGCCGAGGGGGTACCTCTAGCACAGATACGCAGTATTTT

V gene: TRBV4-1
D gene: TRBD1
J gene: TRBJ2-7
clone size: -
CDR3 protein: CASSHDAGTGKYEQYF
CDR3 DNA: TGCGCCAGCAGCCATGACGCCGGGACAGGGAAATACGAGCAGTACTTC

V gene: TRBV5-1
D gene: TRBD1
J gene: TRBJ2-7
clone size: -
CDR3 protein: CASSVHGTGQYEQYF
CDR3 DNA: TGCGCCAGCAGCGTACACGGGACAGGTCAGTACGAGCAGTACTTC

V gene: TRBV28
D gene: -
J gene: TRBJ2-1
clone size: -
CDR3 protein: CASSSQGVHNEQFF
CDR3 DNA: TGTGCCAGCAGTTCGCAGGGAGTTCACAATGAGCAGTTCTTC

V gene: TRBV12-3/TRBV12-4
D gene: TRBD1
J gene: TRBJ2-3
clone size: -
CDR3 protein: CASSSSGWGQAADTQYF
CDR3 DNA: TGTGCCAGCAGTTCATCCGGTTGGGGACAGGCTGCAGATACGCAGTATTTT

V gene: TRBV12-3/TRBV12-4
D gene: -
J gene: TRBJ2-1
clone size: few
CDR3 protein: CASSLGPLGGGAPYNEQFF
CDR3 DNA: TGTGCCAGCAGTTTAGGGCCCCTGGGAGGGGGCGCTCCCTACAATGAGCAGTTCTTC

V gene: TRBV3-1
D gene: -
J gene: TRBJ1-6
clone size: -
CDR3 protein: CASSRETEISPLHF
CDR3 DNA: TGTGCCAGCAGTCGGGAGACAGAGATTTCACCCCTCCACTTT

V gene: TRBV28
D gene: -
J gene: TRBJ1-1
clone size: -
CDR3 protein: CASRRKRDTEAFF
CDR3 DNA: TGTGCCAGCAGAAGAAAGAGAGACACTGAAGCTTTCTTT

V gene: TRBV28
D gene: TRBD2
J gene: TRBJ2-1
clone size: -
CDR3 protein: CASSLPSGSSYNEQFF
CDR3 DNA: TGTGCCAGCAGTTTACCTAGCGGGAGCTCCTACAATGAGCAGTTCTTC

V gene: TRBV14
D gene: -
J gene: TRBJ1-6
clone size: -
CDR3 protein: CASSQVFDSPLHF
CDR3 DNA: TGTGCCAGCAGCCAAGTATTCGATTCACCCCTCCACTTT

V gene: TRBV2
D gene: -
J gene: TRBJ2-4
clone size: once
CDR3 protein: CASSMTEAKNIQYF
CDR3 DNA: TGTGCCAGCAGTATGACAGAAGCCAAAAACATTCAGTACTTC

V gene: TRBV4-2
D gene: -
J gene: TRBJ2-5
clone size: -
CDR3 protein: CASSPLFGKTYNEQYF
CDR3 DNA: TGTGCCAGCAGCCCCCTGTTTGGGAAGACCTACAATGAGCAGTACTTC

V gene: TRBV10-3
D gene: TRBD2
J gene: TRBJ2-7
clone size: -
CDR3 protein: CAISASGRAAGLYEQYF
CDR3 DNA: TGTGCCATCAGTGCTAGCGGGAGGGCTGCAGGACTGTACGAGCAGTACTTC

V gene: TRBV20-1
D gene: -
J gene: TRBJ2-7
clone size: few
CDR3 protein: CSASRTETYEQYF
CDR3 DNA: TGCAGTGCTAGTCGTACGGAAACTTACGAGCAGTACTTC

V gene: TRBV24-1
D gene: -
J gene: TRBJ2-3
clone size: few
CDR3 protein: CATSDFTQGTDTQYF
CDR3 DNA: TGTGCCACCAGTGATTTTACCCAGGGGACAGATACGCAGTATTTT

V gene: TRBV5-1
D gene: -
J gene: TRBJ1-2
clone size: few
CDR3 protein: CASSLGDIGSPNGYTF
CDR3 DNA: TGCGCCAGCAGCTTGGGTGATATCGGGTCTCCTAATGGCTACACCTTC

V gene: TRBV6-2/TRBV6-3
D gene: -
J gene: TRBJ2-5
clone size: -
CDR3 protein: CASSFGTYAKETQYF
CDR3 DNA: TGTGCCAGCAGTTTCGGGACTTATGCTAAAGAGACCCAGTACTTC

V gene: TRBV10-3
D gene: -
J gene: TRBJ1-1
clone size: -
CDR3 protein: CAISGDGRTPNTEAFF
CDR3 DNA: TGTGCCATCAGTGGGGACGGTAGGACTCCGAACACTGAAGCTTTCTTT

V gene: TRBV20-1
D gene: -
J gene: TRBJ1-6
clone size: -
CDR3 protein: CSAYGRGRYNSPLHF
CDR3 DNA: TGCAGTGCTTATGGGAGGGGCAGATATAATTCACCCCTCCACTTT

V gene: TRBV29-1
D gene: TRBD2
J gene: TRBJ2-1
clone size: few
CDR3 protein: CSVDPSGIYNEQFF
CDR3 DNA: TGCAGCGTTGACCCTAGCGGAATCTACAATGAGCAGTTCTTC

V gene: TRBV11-1
D gene: -
J gene: TRBJ1-4
clone size: few
CDR3 protein: CASSPNPGQLNEKLFF
CDR3 DNA: TGTGCCAGCAGCCCGAACCCAGGACAGCTGAATGAAAAACTGTTTTTT

V gene: TRBV11-2
D gene: -
J gene: TRBJ1-5
clone size: -
CDR3 protein: CASSPSGRVDQPQHF
CDR3 DNA: TGTGCCAGCAGCCCGAGCGGCAGGGTGGATCAGCCCCAGCATTTT

V gene: TRBV20-1
D gene: -
J gene: TRBJ2-5
clone size: -
CDR3 protein: CSARAFEGHETQYF
CDR3 DNA: TGCAGTGCTAGGGCATTTGAGGGGCACGAGACCCAGTACTTC

V gene: TRBV20-1
D gene: -
J gene: TRBJ2-4
clone size: once
CDR3 protein: CKPLGSQYF
CDR3 DNA: TGCAAGCCGTTAGGGAGCCAGTACTTC

V gene: TRBV7-2
D gene: -
J gene: TRBJ2-7
clone size: few
CDR3 protein: CASSSIVAYEQYF
CDR3 DNA: TGTGCCAGCAGCTCCATTGTAGCCTACGAGCAGTACTTC

V gene: TRBV5-5
D gene: -
J gene: TRBJ1-6
clone size: -
CDR3 protein: CASSWGRSSYNSPLHF
CDR3 DNA: TGTGCCAGCAGCTGGGGACGGAGCTCCTATAATTCACCCCTCCACTTT

V gene: TRBV5-1
D gene: TRBD1
J gene: TRBJ1-2
clone size: once
CDR3 protein: CASSFRDRGRDGYTF
CDR3 DNA: TGCGCCAGCAGCTTCCGGGACAGGGGCAGGGATGGCTACACCTTC

V gene: TRBV10-3
D gene: TRBD2
J gene: TRBJ2-7
clone size: -
CDR3 protein: CATSTSGAHEQYF
CDR3 DNA: TGTGCCACCTCGACTAGCGGGGCCCATGAGCAGTACTTC

V gene: TRBV10-3
D gene: -
J gene: TRBJ2-2
clone size: few
CDR3 protein: CAIRSGSTNTGELFF
CDR3 DNA: TGTGCCATCAGATCCGGGTCAACAAACACCGGGGAGCTGTTTTTT

V gene: TRBV7-9
D gene: TRBD1
J gene: TRBJ1-4
clone size: -
CDR3 protein: CASSQPGQGEEKLFF
CDR3 DNA: TGTGCCAGCAGCCAGCCGGGACAGGGGGAAGAAAAACTGTTTTTT